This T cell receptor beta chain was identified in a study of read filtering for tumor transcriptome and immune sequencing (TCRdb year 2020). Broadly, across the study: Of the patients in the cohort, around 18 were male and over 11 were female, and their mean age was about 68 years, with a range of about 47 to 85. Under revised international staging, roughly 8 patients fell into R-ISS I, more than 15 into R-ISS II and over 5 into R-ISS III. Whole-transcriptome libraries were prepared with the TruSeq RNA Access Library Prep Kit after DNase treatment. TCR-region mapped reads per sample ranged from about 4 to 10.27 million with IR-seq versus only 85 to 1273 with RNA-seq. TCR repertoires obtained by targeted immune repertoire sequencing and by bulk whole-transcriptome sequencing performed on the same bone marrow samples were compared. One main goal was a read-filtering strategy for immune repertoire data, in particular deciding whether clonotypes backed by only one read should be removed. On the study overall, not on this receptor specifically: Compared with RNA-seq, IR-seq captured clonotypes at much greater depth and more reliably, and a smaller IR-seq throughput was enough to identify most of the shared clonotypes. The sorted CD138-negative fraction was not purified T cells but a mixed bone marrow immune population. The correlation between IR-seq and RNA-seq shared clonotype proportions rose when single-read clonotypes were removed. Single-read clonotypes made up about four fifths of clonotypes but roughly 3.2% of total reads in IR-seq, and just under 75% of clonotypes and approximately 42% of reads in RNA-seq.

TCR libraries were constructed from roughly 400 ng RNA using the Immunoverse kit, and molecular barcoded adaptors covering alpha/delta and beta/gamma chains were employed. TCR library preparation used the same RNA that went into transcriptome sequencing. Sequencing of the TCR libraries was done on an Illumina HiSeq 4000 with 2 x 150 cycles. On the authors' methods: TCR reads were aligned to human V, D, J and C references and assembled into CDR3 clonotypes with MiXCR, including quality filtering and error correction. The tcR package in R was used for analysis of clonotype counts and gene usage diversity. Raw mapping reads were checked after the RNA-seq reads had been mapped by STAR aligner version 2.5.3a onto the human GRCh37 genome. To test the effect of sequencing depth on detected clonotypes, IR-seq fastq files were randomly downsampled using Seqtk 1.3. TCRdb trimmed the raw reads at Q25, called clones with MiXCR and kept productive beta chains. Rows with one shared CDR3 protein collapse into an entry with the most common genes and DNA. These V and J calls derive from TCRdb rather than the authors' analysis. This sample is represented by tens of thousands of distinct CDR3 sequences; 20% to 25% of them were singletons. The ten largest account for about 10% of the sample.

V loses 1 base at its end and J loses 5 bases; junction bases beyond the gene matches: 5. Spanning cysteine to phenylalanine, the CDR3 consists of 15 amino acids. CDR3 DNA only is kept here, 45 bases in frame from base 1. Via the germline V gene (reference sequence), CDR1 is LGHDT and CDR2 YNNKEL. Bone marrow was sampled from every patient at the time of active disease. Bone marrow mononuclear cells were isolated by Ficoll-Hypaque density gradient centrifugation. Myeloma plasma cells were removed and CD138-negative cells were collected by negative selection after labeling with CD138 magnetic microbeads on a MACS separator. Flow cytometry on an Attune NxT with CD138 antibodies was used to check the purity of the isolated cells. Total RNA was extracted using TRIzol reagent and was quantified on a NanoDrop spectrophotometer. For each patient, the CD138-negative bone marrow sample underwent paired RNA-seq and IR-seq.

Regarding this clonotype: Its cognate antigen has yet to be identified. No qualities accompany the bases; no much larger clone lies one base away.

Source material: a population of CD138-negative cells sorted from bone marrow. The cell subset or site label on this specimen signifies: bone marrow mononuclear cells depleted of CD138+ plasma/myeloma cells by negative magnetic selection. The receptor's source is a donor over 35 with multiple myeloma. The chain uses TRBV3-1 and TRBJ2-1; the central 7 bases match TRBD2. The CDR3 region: CASSQALAQNNEQFF. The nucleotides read TGTGCCAGCAGCCAAGCACTAGCGCAGAACAATGAGCAGTTCTTC.